Following are 7 T cell receptor beta chains from one sample sequenced in a study of cytomegalovirus exposure and HLA in healthy donors. The PCR contained 60 Vbeta and 13 Jbeta primers. Assay: immunoSEQ multiplex PCR; the TCRdb copy retains only in-frame clones and omits some. In total, the table holds approximately 150,000 clones. The specimen was PBMCs. These receptors were taken from a male donor in good health and CMV-seronegative.

The chain is built from TRBV6-5 and TRBJ2-7; TRBD1 might be the D (5 bases). V dropped 2 bases and J dropped 0 bases, with 5 bases sitting between them. Germline values: CDR1 MNHEY, CDR2 SVGAGI. This CDR3 is built from 13 residues. The CDR3 DNA reads as TGTGCCAGCAGTTACGACAGCTCCTACGAGCAGTACTTC. Translating it yields CASSYDSSYEQYF.

V is TRBV6-1 and J is TRBJ2-1, with D tentatively TRBD2 (5 bases). The CDR3 is 14 amino acids. V lost 1 base, J lost 4 bases, and 8 bases lay in between. Germline V gene sequence: CDR1 MNHNS, CDR2 SASEGT. The CDR3 is CASSEGSVYNEQFF. For the CDR3, the DNA is TGTGCCAGCAGTGAAGGTAGCGTATACAATGAGCAGTTCTTC.

The chain employs TRBV28 and TRBJ1-2, with a possible D match to TRBD1 (6 bases). Trimming took 4 bases from V and 0 from J, leaving 15 bases between them. The CDR3 length is 16 residues. CDR1 is MDHEN, CDR2 SYDVKM, per germline. The CDR3 DNA follows: TGTGCCAGCAGTTCCCCCGGGGGGCAAACTAACTATGGCTACACCTTC. It is translated as CASSSPGGQTNYGYTF.

The CDR3 is CASSLEGVSFYEQYF. For the CDR3, the DNA is TGCGCCAGCAGCTTGGAAGGGGTTAGTTTCTACGAGCAGTACTTC. The chain joins TRBV5-1 to TRBJ2-7; D is perhaps TRBD1 (5 bases). With 0 bases removed from V and 3 bases from J, the gap between germline ends came to 13 bases. The CDR3 is 15 amino acids. Looked up from germline, CDR1 is SGHRS and CDR2 is YFSETQ.

J is TRBJ2-2 and V is TRBV30; TRBD2 matches 7 bases. With 5 bases clipped from V and 8 bases from J, the junction kept 14 bases outside the gene matches. Germline CDR1 reads GTSNPN; CDR2 reads SVGIG (reference sequence). CDR3 length: 15 residues. The CDR3, as DNA: TGTGCCTGGTATCGACTAGCATATTCGAAGGGGGAGCTGTTTTTT. As protein: CAWYRLAYSKGELFF.

The chain is built from TRBV29-1 and TRBJ2-5, with D perhaps matching TRBD1 (6 bases). CDR3 length: 12 amino acids. Per the germline V gene, CDR1 is SQVTM and CDR2 is ANQGSEA. Trimming removed 6 bases at V and 4 bases at J, with 12 bases between. The CDR3 DNA is TGCAGCGTCCAGGGGTCCGGAGAGACCCAGTACTTC. Its translation: CSVQGSGETQYF.

The chain links TRBV10-3 to TRBJ2-7, with 10 bases matching TRBD2. This CDR3 is built from 17 residues. The germline V gene encodes CDR1 ENHRY and CDR2 SYGVKD. V lost 0 bases and J lost 4; bases outside the gene matches: 9. In nucleotides, the CDR3 is TGTGCCATCAGTGAGTCGACTAGCGGGCATCTCCTTTACGAGCAGTACTTC. This codes for CAISESTSGHLLYEQYF.